Reported below is one TCR beta chain. Its specificity is not known. V lost 2 bases and J 2 bases, leaving 9 bases between the germline ends. The germline V gene has CDR1 MDHEN and CDR2 SYDVKM. CDR3 size: 14 residues. This sample is part of a study of memory CD4+ T cells and cytomegalovirus serostatus. The sort gate was single viable CD3+CD4+CD8-CD45RO+ cells for memory CD4+ T cells. Regarding the study as a whole: A US-trained random forest predicted CMV serostatus with median AUC around 0.9.

Repertoires were generated with immunoSEQ multiplex PCR, while TCRdb's copy carries only in-frame clones and drops some. The sample has 60,000 to 70,000 clones, roughly 80% seen once. The sequence was obtained from an adult in good health and CMV-seronegative. Some clones in this sample may be carry-over from other donors' samples. The V gene is TRBV28, the J gene TRBJ1-2; D is ambiguous. Sequencing was carried out using memory CD4+ T cells from blood. The chain's CDR3 is CASSLGPANYGYTF. CDR3 nucleotides: TGTGCCAGCAGTTTAGGTCCGGCCAACTATGGCTACACCTTC.